This entry lists 15 T cell receptor beta chains sequenced from one sample in a study of T-cell reconstitution after alpha-beta-depleted transplantation in children. Preparation of the TCRbeta library used unique molecular identifiers. MiXCR was run by TCRdb on the PCR reads, yielding one entry per CDR3 protein. The table has about 460,000 distinct CDR3 sequences, about 10% seen once; the top ten hold 2% to 2.5%. The sequences come from PBMCs, collected before TCRalphabeta/CD19-depleted stem cell transplant. These TCRs come from a child between 2 and 9 years old with inherited bone marrow failure, due to receive a stem cell transplant.

About this clonotype itself: This may be a read error, as it is one base from a much larger clone. The rearrangement joins TRBV6-2 or TRBV6-3 to TRBJ2-1; 9 bases agree with TRBD2. The CDR3 is made up of 15 amino acids. Germline V lookup: CDR1 MNHEY, CDR2 SVGEGT. V lost 4 bases and J lost 8; bases outside the gene matches: 9. The CDR3 DNA sequence: TGTGCCAGCAGTTCCCTAGCGGGATATATGTATGAGCAGTTCTTC. Translating it yields CASSSLAGYMYEQFF.

This clonotype was counted ten times or more. V is TRBV7-8 and J is TRBJ2-5, with 8 nucleotides matching TRBD2. Per germline, CDR1 SGHVS and CDR2 FQNEAQ. V lost 2 bases and J lost 1; bases outside the gene matches: 6. This CDR3 has 16 residues. The CDR3 DNA sequence: TGTGCCAGCAGCTTATCTTTCGGGGGGGGCCAAGAGACCCAGTACTTC. Translating gives CASSLSFGGGQETQYF. The variable domain in full, with the rest retrieved from reference TRBV7-8 and TRBJ2-5, is GAGVSQSPRYKVAKRGQDVALRCDPISGHVSLFWYQQALGQGPEFLTYFQNEAQLDKSGLPSDRFFAERPEGSVSTLKIQRTQQEDSAVYLCASSLSFGGGQETQYFGPGTRLLVL.

This clonotype has ten or more counts. The V call is TRBV20-1, the J call TRBJ2-7; D gene uncertain. Germline V gene sequence: CDR1 DFQATT, CDR2 SNEGSKA (reference sequence). This CDR3 has 13 amino acids. Between the trimmed V and J ends, which lost 0 bases and 4 bases, there was a span of 10 bases. The DNA for the CDR3 is TGCAGTGCTAGAGATTTTGTTAAATACGAGCAGTACTTC. Translated: CSARDFVKYEQYF.

As regards this clonotype: A read error may be the cause here, since a much bigger clone is one base away. The chain employs TRBV29-1 and TRBJ2-3; 8 bases are a match to TRBD2. After removal of 7 bases from V and 4 bases from J, the junction contained 10 bases not matched to a gene. The CDR3 is 14 amino acids. CDR1 is SQVTM and CDR2 is ANQGSEA in the germline V gene. Here the CDR3 DNA reads TGCAGCGGGCGCCGGGAGGGCGGCGCAGATACGCAGTATTTT. This gives the protein CSGRREGGADTQYF.

This clonotype has a count of ten or more. The chain is built from TRBV4-3 and TRBJ2-2, with 11 bases aligning to TRBD2. This CDR3 comprises 17 residues. Trimming cost V 4 bases and J 4 bases; bases outside gene matches: 8. CDR1 is LGHNA, CDR2 YSLEER, per germline. The CDR3 sequence: CASSLIGLAGLTGELFF. For the CDR3, the DNA is TGCGCCAGCAGCCTAATAGGACTAGCGGGCCTCACCGGGGAGCTGTTTTTT.

A remark on this clonotype: A read error may be the cause here, since a much bigger clone is one base away. The chain has TRBV12-3 or TRBV12-4 and TRBJ1-5, with unresolved D. The V end was cut by 9 bases, the J end by 4 bases, with 16 bases between. This CDR3 region has 14 residues. In DNA form, the CDR3 reads TGTGCCAGGAGCCCGGGCCTTTTAAATCAGCCCCAGCATTTT. It codes for CARSPGLLNQPQHF.

This clonotype has a handful of counts. The chain couples TRBV7-8 to TRBJ2-5, with TRBD2 identical over 10 bases. Per the germline V gene, CDR1 is SGHVS and CDR2 is FQNEAQ. This CDR3 spans 18 amino acids. Trimming at V came to 4 bases and at J to 6 bases, leaving 17 bases not matched to a gene. In DNA form, the CDR3 reads TGTGCCAGCAGCTCGGGGTCCGGGCTAGCGGGAGTTAGGAAGACCCAGTACTTC. This codes for CASSSGSGLAGVRKTQYF. The full variable domain, completed using reference TRBV7-8 and TRBJ2-5, is GAGVSQSPRYKVAKRGQDVALRCDPISGHVSLFWYQQALGQGPEFLTYFQNEAQLDKSGLPSDRFFAERPEGSVSTLKIQRTQQEDSAVYLCASSSGSGLAGVRKTQYFGPGTRLLVL.

This clonotype was picked up many times. V gene TRBV12-3 or TRBV12-4 combines with J gene TRBJ2-1, with 9 bases aligning to TRBD2. The CDR3 sequence is 15 residues long. V lost 7 bases and J lost 7; bases outside the gene matches: 11. This chain's CDR3 is CASTRGLAGFNEQFF. DNA of the CDR3: TGTGCCAGCACCAGGGGACTAGCAGGGTTTAATGAGCAGTTCTTC.

This clonotype was recorded a few times. The V gene is TRBV4-1, the J gene TRBJ2-7; the match to TRBD2 covers 7 bases. The length of the CDR3 is 17 residues. With 2 bases clipped from V and 4 bases from J, the junction kept 14 bases outside the gene matches. In germline, CDR1 is MGHRA, CDR2 YSYEKL. The CDR3 DNA reads TGCGCCAGCAGCCAACTTTGGGGCCCGACTAGCTCGTACGAGCAGTACTTC. This translates into CASSQLWGPTSSYEQYF.

This clonotype occurred many times. The chain has TRBV11-2 and TRBJ2-5, with 7 bases fitting TRBD2. This CDR3 is built from 15 residues. Trimming at V came to 1 base and at J to 1 base, leaving 3 bases not matched to a gene. CDR1 SGHAT and CDR2 FQNNGV come from the germline V gene. The CDR3 DNA sequence: TGTGCCAGCAGCTTAGTTCCTAGCGGCCAAGAGACCCAGTACTTC. As protein: CASSLVPSGQETQYF.

In this sample, this clonotype turned up many times. The chain carries TRBV5-1 and TRBJ2-7; D not certain. Trimming removed 5 bases at V and 0 bases at J, with 9 bases between. Germline-derived CDR1 and CDR2 are SGHRS and YFSETQ. The CDR3 extends over 13 amino acids. CDR3 in amino acids: CASRTRASYEQYF. The CDR3, as DNA: TGCGCCAGCAGAACCCGGGCCTCCTACGAGCAGTACTTC.

This clonotype was seen at least ten times. The chain uses TRBV25-1 and TRBJ2-7; D unclear. The CDR3 spans 10 residues. V lost 4 bases to trimming and J lost 9 bases, with 7 bases between them. The V gene's germline CDR1 is MGHDK and CDR2 SYGVNS. CDR3 in amino acids: CASSGEGQYF. The CDR3 DNA reads TGTGCCAGCAGTGGAGAAGGGCAGTACTTC.

This clonotype was recorded many times. This chain connects TRBV4-1 to TRBJ2-1, with 8 bases lining up with TRBD2. With V trimmed by 1 base and J by 2 bases, 4 bases remained unmatched. The CDR3 runs to 16 residues. CDR1 is MGHRA and CDR2 is YSYEKL in the germline V gene. CDR3 nucleotides: TGCGCCAGCAGCCAAGTCGGGACTAGTACCTACAATGAGCAGTTCTTC. Its protein product is CASSQVGTSTYNEQFF.

This clonotype showed up just a few times. This rearrangement joins TRBV5-1 to TRBJ1-2; tentatively, D is TRBD1 (6 bases). Germline CDR1 SGHRS, CDR2 YFSETQ. Between the trimmed V and J ends, which lost 6 bases and 7 bases, there was a span of 16 bases. The CDR3 runs to 13 residues. The CDR3 sequence is CASNKNREPGYTF. CDR3 in DNA: TGCGCCAGCAATAAGAACAGGGAGCCTGGCTACACCTTC.

V gene TRBV7-6 combines with J gene TRBJ2-1; maybe TRBD2 (6 bases). Germline V CDR1 and CDR2: SGHVS, FNYEAQ. The V and J ends lost 4 bases and 0 bases respectively, with 16 bases between them. The length of the CDR3 is 17 residues. CDR3 residues: CASSWFSGESSYNEQFF. In nucleotides, the CDR3 is TGTGCCAGCAGCTGGTTTTCGGGGGAGAGCTCCTACAATGAGCAGTTCTTC.